Reported below is one T cell receptor beta chain. The antigen remains undetermined. The data were taken from a study of CD8 T cells in Susac syndrome. Random hexamers primed reverse transcription of about 0.5 to 1 ug RNA. TCRdb independently ran MiXCR on the immunoSEQ multiplex PCR reads; one entry per CDR3 protein. This table has 130,000 to 150,000 distinct CDR3 sequences, nearly 95% appearing once. Negative isolation was used for CD8+ and CD4+ T cells and FACS enrichment for TEMRA cells. Regarding the study as a whole: The study recognized that the number of individuals in its TCR sequencing and HLA analysis was relatively small.

V was cut by 7 bases and J by 2 bases, with 8 bases left in between. The CDR3 is 12 residues long. The chain uses TRBV12-3 or TRBV12-4 and TRBJ1-1, with no clear D. This TCR derives from a human donor in good health. Sequenced input: CD8+ T cells from PBMCs. This CDR3 reads CASMAGNTEAFF. The CDR3, as DNA: TGTGCCAGCATGGCAGGAAACACTGAAGCTTTCTTT.